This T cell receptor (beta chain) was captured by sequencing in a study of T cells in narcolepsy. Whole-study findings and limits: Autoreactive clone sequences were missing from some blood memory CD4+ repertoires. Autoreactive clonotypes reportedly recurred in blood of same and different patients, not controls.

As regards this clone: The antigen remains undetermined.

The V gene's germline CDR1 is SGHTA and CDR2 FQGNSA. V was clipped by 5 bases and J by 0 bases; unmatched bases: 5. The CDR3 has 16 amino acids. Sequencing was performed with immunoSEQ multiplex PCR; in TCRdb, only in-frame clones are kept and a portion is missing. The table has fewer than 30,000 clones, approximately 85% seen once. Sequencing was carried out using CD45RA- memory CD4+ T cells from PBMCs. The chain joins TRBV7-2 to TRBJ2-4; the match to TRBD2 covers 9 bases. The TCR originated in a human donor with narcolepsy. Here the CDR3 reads CASSHSGSLAKNIQYF. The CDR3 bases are TGTGCCAGCAGCCATAGCGGGAGTCTAGCCAAAAACATTCAGTACTTC.